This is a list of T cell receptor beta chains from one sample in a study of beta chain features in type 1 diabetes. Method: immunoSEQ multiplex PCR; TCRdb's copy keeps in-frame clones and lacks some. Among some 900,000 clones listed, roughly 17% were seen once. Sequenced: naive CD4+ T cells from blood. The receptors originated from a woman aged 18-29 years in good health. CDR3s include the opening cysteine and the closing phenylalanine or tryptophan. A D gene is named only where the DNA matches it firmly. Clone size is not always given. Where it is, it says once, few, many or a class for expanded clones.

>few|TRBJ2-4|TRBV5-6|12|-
CASSLVPGQEYF
TGTGCCAGCAGCTTGGTTCCGGGACAAGAGTACTTC
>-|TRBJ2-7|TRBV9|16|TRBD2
CASSVGAGTSIDEQYF
TGTGCCAGCAGCGTAGGGGCCGGGACTAGTATCGACGAGCAGTACTTC
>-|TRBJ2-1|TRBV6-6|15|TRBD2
CASNSRLAGGDEQFF
TGTGCCAGCAATAGTCGGCTAGCGGGAGGAGATGAGCAGTTCTTC
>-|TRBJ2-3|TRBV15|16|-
CATNEWSGYHTDTQYF
TGTGCCACCAATGAATGGTCCGGCTACCACACAGATACGCAGTATTTT
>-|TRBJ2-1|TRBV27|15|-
CASSLRAPTYNEQFF
TGTGCCAGCAGTTTAAGGGCTCCCACCTACAATGAGCAGTTCTTC
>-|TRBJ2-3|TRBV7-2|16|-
CASSLVGTPSMRTQYF
TGTGCCAGCAGCTTAGTCGGCACCCCTTCCATGAGAACGCAGTATTTT
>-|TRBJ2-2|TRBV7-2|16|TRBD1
CASSLGGTGRTGELFF
TGTGCCAGCAGCTTAGGGGGGACAGGGCGCACCGGGGAGCTGTTTTTT
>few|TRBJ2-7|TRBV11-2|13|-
CASSLLTTSEQYF
TGTGCCAGCAGCTTATTAACTACTAGCGAGCAGTACTTC
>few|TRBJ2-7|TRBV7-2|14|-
CASSLPTNSYEQYF
TGTGCCAGCAGCTTACCCACAAACTCCTACGAGCAGTACTTC
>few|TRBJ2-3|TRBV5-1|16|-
CASSLGWQFGTDTQYF
TGCGCCAGCAGCTTGGGATGGCAGTTCGGCACAGATACGCAGTATTTT
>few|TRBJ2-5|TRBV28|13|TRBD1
CASKGQGQETQYF
TGTGCCAGCAAAGGACAGGGGCAAGAGACCCAGTACTTC
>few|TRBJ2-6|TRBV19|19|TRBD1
CASSKLPGQGAAGANVLTF
TGTGCCAGTAGCAAACTTCCGGGACAGGGGGCCGCTGGGGCCAACGTCCTGACTTTC
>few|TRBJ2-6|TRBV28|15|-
CASSLATAGANVLTF
TGTGCCAGCAGTTTAGCAACCGCGGGGGCCAACGTCCTGACTTTC
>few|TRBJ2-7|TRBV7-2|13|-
CASSRIPTYEQYF
TGTGCCAGCAGTCGGATACCCACCTACGAGCAGTACTTC
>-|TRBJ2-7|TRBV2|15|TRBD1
CASSKGQGLSYEQYF
TGTGCCAGCTCGAAAGGACAGGGGCTTTCCTACGAGCAGTACTTC
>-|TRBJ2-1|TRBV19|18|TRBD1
CASSSDRGPVKGIGEQFF
TGTGCCAGTAGTAGCGACAGGGGGCCAGTTAAGGGAATTGGTGAGCAGTTCTTC
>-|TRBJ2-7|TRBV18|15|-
CASSPARGSEYEQYF
TGTGCCAGCTCACCAGCGAGGGGGTCAGAGTACGAGCAGTACTTC
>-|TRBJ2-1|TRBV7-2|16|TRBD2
CASSQTGAGPYNEQFF
TGTGCCAGCAGCCAAACGGGAGCGGGACCATACAATGAGCAGTTCTTC
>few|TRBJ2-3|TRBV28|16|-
CASSSPDVPTADTQYF
TGTGCCAGCAGTTCCCCGGATGTGCCAACGGCAGATACGCAGTATTTT
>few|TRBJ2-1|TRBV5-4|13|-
CASSMGLNNEQFF
TGTGCCAGCAGCATGGGACTCAACAATGAGCAGTTCTTC
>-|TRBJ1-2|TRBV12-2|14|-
CASRFVRANYGYTF
TGTGCAAGTCGCTTTGTGAGGGCTAACTATGGCTACACCTTC
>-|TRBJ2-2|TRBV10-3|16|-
CAISEEVGRSPGELFF
TGTGCCATCAGTGAGGAGGTGGGGAGAAGTCCCGGGGAGCTGTTTTTT
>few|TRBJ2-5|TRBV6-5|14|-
CASSYRGYQETQYF
TGTGCCAGCAGTTACCGGGGGTACCAAGAGACCCAGTACTTC
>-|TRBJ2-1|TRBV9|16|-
CASTPRSDSSYNEQFF
TGTGCCAGCACACCTCGTTCAGACAGCTCCTACAATGAGCAGTTCTTC
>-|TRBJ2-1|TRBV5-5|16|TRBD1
CASSLGQGSSYNEQFF
TGTGCCAGCAGCTTGGGACAGGGGTCCTCCTACAATGAGCAGTTCTTC
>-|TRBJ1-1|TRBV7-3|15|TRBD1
CASSVNRGGNTEAFF
TGTGCCAGCAGCGTGAACAGGGGGGGAAACACTGAAGCTTTCTTT
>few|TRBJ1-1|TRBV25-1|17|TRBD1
CASSDSFSGTGYTEAFF
TGTGCCAGCAGTGACTCATTCTCCGGGACAGGTTATACTGAAGCTTTCTTT